The 14 T cell receptor beta chains presented below share a single source sample, sequenced in a study of blood T cell repertoires in COVID-19. Repertoires were generated with immunoSEQ multiplex PCR, while TCRdb's copy carries only in-frame clones and drops some. Found here are around 100,000 clones, roughly 90% of them singletons; the top ten hold about 6.3%. The specimen was peripheral blood. The source of these receptors is a human donor in a cohort sampled during active COVID-19.

J is TRBJ2-1 and V is TRBV5-1; 8 nucleotides align to TRBD1. After removal of 4 bases from V and 6 bases from J, the junction contained 9 bases not matched to a gene. Germline V lookup: CDR1 SGHRS, CDR2 YFSETQ. This CDR3 comprises 15 residues. Here the CDR3 DNA reads TGCGCCAGCAGCGCCCCAGGGGGCCCCACCAATGAGCAGTTCTTC. It yields the protein CASSAPGGPTNEQFF.

The chain uses TRBV5-1 and TRBJ1-1; no clear D gene. Looked up from germline, CDR1 is SGHRS and CDR2 is YFSETQ. The V end was cut by 5 bases, the J end by 1 base, with 15 bases between. The CDR3 sequence is 15 residues long. The CDR3 here is CASSVDWGGNTEAFF. The CDR3 bases are TGCGCCAGCAGTGTCGACTGGGGAGGGAACACTGAAGCTTTCTTT.

This clone was found once. The chain employs TRBV30 and TRBJ1-1, with 7 bases fitting TRBD1. V trimming: 5 bases; J trimming: 0 bases; junction bases outside the gene matches: 3. There are 13 residues in the CDR3. Germline loops: CDR1 GTSNPN, CDR2 SVGIG (reference sequence). The CDR3: CAWRTGLNTEAFF. The DNA of the CDR3 is TGTGCCTGGCGGACAGGATTGAACACTGAAGCTTTCTTT. The full variable domain, with the rest looked up from reference TRBV30 and TRBJ1-1, is SQTIHQWPATLVQPVGSPLSLECTVEGTSNPNLYWYRQAAGRGLQLLFYSVGIGQISSEVPQNLSASRPQDRQFILSSKKLLLSDSGFYLCAWRTGLNTEAFFGQGTRLTVV.

This clone was counted a single time. V usage is TRBV28 and J usage is TRBJ2-3, with TRBD1 identical over 12 bases. J gave up 1 base and V 3 bases, and 11 bases lay outside the gene matches. CDR1 and CDR2 (germline): MDHEN, SYDVKM. This CDR3 comprises 19 residues. The CDR3, as DNA: TGTGCCAGCAGTTTGGGGACAGGGGGCGGAAGGCTTCGCACAGATACGCAGTATTTT. Translating it yields CASSLGTGGGRLRTDTQYF.

The CDR3 loop reads CASSLSDEQYF. The CDR3, as DNA: TGTGCCAGCAGTCTAAGCGACGAGCAGTACTTC. The rearrangement uses TRBV28 and TRBJ2-7; D uncertain. Germline values: CDR1 MDHEN, CDR2 SYDVKM. V was pared by 5 bases and J by 5 bases, with 7 bases between. This CDR3 is built from 11 residues.

The V call is TRBV29-1, the J call TRBJ2-1; D gene unclear. The germline gives CDR1 SQVTM, CDR2 ANQGSEA. This CDR3 has 15 residues. Trimming cost V 0 bases and J 7 bases, with 16 bases left between them. The CDR3 DNA sequence: TGCAGCGTTGAAGATCCGGTATACTCTTGGAATGAGCAGTTCTTC. Protein sequence: CSVEDPVYSWNEQFF.

The V call is TRBV5-4, the J call TRBJ1-1; 9 bases match TRBD1. CDR3 length: 15 residues. Germline loops: CDR1 SGHNT, CDR2 YYREEE (reference sequence). Trimming removed 0 bases from V and 4 bases from J; junction bases left unmatched: 4. CDR3 in DNA: TGTGCCAGCAGCTTGGGGACAGGGGCTGGCACTGAAGCTTTCTTT. Translation gives CASSLGTGAGTEAFF.

This rearrangement joins TRBV27 to TRBJ2-1, with D maybe TRBD1 (6 bases). Deletions cut 8 bases from V and 8 bases from J, with 13 bases between. CDR1 MNHEY and CDR2 SMNVEV come from the germline V gene (reference sequence). The CDR3 is 12 amino acids. The CDR3 bases are TGTGCCAGCTCCATAGGGGGAGATGAGCAGTTCTTC. Amino acids: CASSIGGDEQFF.

This clone was observed a single time. In nucleotides, the CDR3 is TGTGCCAGCGTGTTTGGTAGCGGGGGGGCTGAGACCCAGTACTTC. It specifies CASVFGSGGAETQYF. V is TRBV2 and J is TRBJ2-5; 11 bases fit TRBD2. Germline CDR1 SNHLY, CDR2 FYNNEI. The CDR3 covers 15 residues. V shed 8 bases and J 5 bases; nucleotides not matched to a gene: 10.

The chain uses TRBV15 and TRBJ1-5, with TRBD1 matching over 10 bases. Trimming cost V 0 bases and J 0 bases; bases outside gene matches: 8. CDR1 and CDR2 from the germline V gene are LNHNV and YYDKDF (reference sequence). The CDR3 has 19 amino acids. The CDR3 coding sequence is TGTGCCACCAGCAGAGAGCGACAGGGGGCCCCTTATAGCAATCAGCCCCAGCATTTT. Protein product: CATSRERQGAPYSNQPQHF.

The chain links TRBV13 to TRBJ2-3; TRBD1 aligns across 7 bases. J was trimmed by 2 bases and V by 5 bases; bases with no gene match: 7. Per germline, CDR1 PRHDT and CDR2 FYEKMQ (reference sequence). The CDR3 covers 15 residues. DNA of the CDR3: TGTGCCAGCAGCCCCGACAGGGCCCCCACAGATACGCAGTATTTT. It specifies CASSPDRAPTDTQYF.

This chain joins TRBV27 and TRBJ2-1, with 9 bases that match TRBD1. V lost 8 bases to trimming and J lost 1 base; unmatched junction nucleotides: 6. The CDR3 covers 15 residues. Germline V lookup: CDR1 MNHEY, CDR2 SMNVEV (reference sequence). For the CDR3, the DNA is TGTGCCAGCTCCGACAGGGGGGATTCCTACAATGAGCAGTTCTTC. Amino acids: CASSDRGDSYNEQFF.

The chain uses TRBV24-1 and TRBJ2-1; TRBD2 matches at 7 bases. The CDR3 runs 17 residues. The J segment lost 8 bases and the V segment lost 0 bases, leaving 12 bases of the junction unmatched. The germline gives CDR1 KGHDR, CDR2 SFDVKD. CDR3 in amino acids: CATSDLHGTTRIYEQFF. In DNA form, the CDR3 reads TGTGCCACCAGTGATTTGCACGGGACTACTCGGATCTATGAGCAGTTCTTC.

The table lists this clone with a count of one. V gene TRBV11-2 combines with J gene TRBJ2-7; 9 positions match TRBD2. V gave up 5 bases and J gave up 0 bases; unmatched junction bases: 2. This CDR3 is built from 14 residues. Germline V CDR1 and CDR2: SGHAT, FQNNGV. CDR3 protein: CASSISGSSYEQYF. CDR3 nucleotides: TGTGCCAGCAGCATTAGCGGGAGCTCCTACGAGCAGTACTTC.